This TCR beta chain was found in a study of pediatric ulcerative colitis. One to two pinch biopsies were taken from the rectum during colonoscopy. Germline CDR1 and CDR2: MNHNS and SASEGT. The CDR3 consists of 12 residues. V was pared by 2 bases and J by 5 bases, with 7 bases between. Only in-frame clones appear in the TCRdb table, and some are missing; sequencing was by immunoSEQ multiplex PCR. This sample has 15,000 to 20,000 clones; approximately 80% occur once, and the top ten carry 6% to 9.5%. The TCR comes from a boy between 5 and 17 years old who was a control in a study of pediatric ulcerative colitis. Sequenced sample: gut tissue. V usage is TRBV6-1 and J usage is TRBJ2-7; no definite D call. In DNA, the CDR3 is TGTGCCAGCAGTGAAATCCCACACGAGCAGTACTTC. Its translation is CASSEIPHEQYF.